The rows below give T cell receptor beta chains drawn from one sample of a study of blood T cells in healthy people across ages. MiXCR was run by TCRdb on the 5' RACE reads, yielding one entry per CDR3 protein. Among about 930,000 distinct CDR3 sequences listed, about 29% were seen once. These records were also assigned to another study, of T cells of mothers and their children.

Source material: blood. These receptors all stem from a middle-aged woman in good health. Each CDR3 is given with its conserved first and last residue. The order of the fields is clone size, D gene, V gene, J gene, CDR3 DNA, CDR3 protein. The D gene is left open where the match is weak. The listing skips clone size in some rows; elsewhere it reads once, few, many or a size class.

clone_size: NA; d_call: NA; v_call: TRBV27; j_call: TRBJ2-2; cdr3_nt: TGTGCCAGCAGTTACCCACTGGGAAAGGGATTTGCCGGGGAGCTGTTTTTT; cdr3_aa: CASSYPLGKGFAGELFF
clone_size: NA; d_call: NA; v_call: TRBV11-1; j_call: TRBJ2-7; cdr3_nt: TGTGCCAGCAGCTTAGGAAGCGGAGGGAACGTCAGGAACGAGCAGTACTTC; cdr3_aa: CASSLGSGGNVRNEQYF
clone_size: NA; d_call: NA; v_call: TRBV5-1; j_call: TRBJ2-5; cdr3_nt: TGCGCCAGCAGCTTGAGGGGGGGCGCGCCCCAAGAGGCCCAGTACTTC; cdr3_aa: CASSLRGGAPQEAQYF
clone_size: few; d_call: NA; v_call: TRBV11-2; j_call: TRBJ2-3; cdr3_nt: TGTGCCAGCAGCTTATGGGTAGCGACACAGGGAGATACGCAGTATTTT; cdr3_aa: CASSLWVATQGDTQYF
clone_size: many; d_call: TRBD2; v_call: TRBV3-1; j_call: TRBJ2-1; cdr3_nt: TGTGCCAGCAGCCCTACTAGCGGACACAATGAGCAGTTCTTC; cdr3_aa: CASSPTSGHNEQFF
clone_size: NA; d_call: TRBD2; v_call: TRBV6-6; j_call: TRBJ2-7; cdr3_nt: TGTGCCAGCAGCGGCGGGGGAGCGGGCGAGGAGTACTTC; cdr3_aa: CASSGGGAGEEYF
clone_size: NA; d_call: NA; v_call: TRBV15; j_call: TRBJ1-2; cdr3_nt: TGTGCCACCAGCAGAGATTGGCGCTATGGCTACACCTTC; cdr3_aa: CATSRDWRYGYTF
clone_size: many; d_call: TRBD2; v_call: TRBV4-3; j_call: TRBJ2-7; cdr3_nt: TGCGCCAGCAGCCAGGGACTAGCGGGGGGCAGGGCCACCTACGAGCAGTACTTC; cdr3_aa: CASSQGLAGGRATYEQYF
clone_size: many; d_call: NA; v_call: TRBV2; j_call: TRBJ2-7; cdr3_nt: TGTGCCAGCAGCCAGCGGTACGAGCAGTACTTC; cdr3_aa: CASSQRYEQYF
clone_size: many; d_call: TRBD1; v_call: TRBV27; j_call: TRBJ2-7; cdr3_nt: TGTGCCAGCAGTCCGCAGGACAGGGCCCACGAGCAGTACTTC; cdr3_aa: CASSPQDRAHEQYF
clone_size: few; d_call: NA; v_call: TRBV7-2; j_call: TRBJ2-3; cdr3_nt: TGTGCCAGCAGCTTAGGAGGCCTAACCACAGATACGCAGTATTTT; cdr3_aa: CASSLGGLTTDTQYF
clone_size: NA; d_call: TRBD2; v_call: TRBV20-1; j_call: TRBJ2-5; cdr3_nt: TGCAGTGCTACTTATCTCCGGGGGGGCGGAGAGACCCTGTACTTC; cdr3_aa: CSATYLRGGGETLYF
clone_size: few; d_call: NA; v_call: TRBV20-1; j_call: TRBJ2-3; cdr3_nt: TGCAGTGCTATCTCTTTGGGATTGCCAGATACGCAGTATTTT; cdr3_aa: CSAISLGLPDTQYF
clone_size: NA; d_call: TRBD2; v_call: TRBV7-2; j_call: TRBJ2-1; cdr3_nt: TGTGCCAGCAGCTTATCCGTGGGACTAGCGGGCTCGAGCTCCTACAATGAGCAGTTCTTC; cdr3_aa: CASSLSVGLAGSSSYNEQFF
clone_size: once; d_call: NA; v_call: TRBV7-2; j_call: TRBJ2-3; cdr3_nt: TGTGCCAGCAGCTTATTTGGGAGGGGGGGAACTAGCACAGATACGCAGTATTTT; cdr3_aa: CASSLFGRGGTSTDTQYF
clone_size: NA; d_call: NA; v_call: TRBV28; j_call: TRBJ2-7; cdr3_nt: TGTGCCAACAGTCTACTCCCACCTGGACCCGAACTTATGGGCTACGAGCAGTACTTC; cdr3_aa: CANSLLPPGPELMGYEQYF
clone_size: few; d_call: NA; v_call: TRBV12-3/TRBV12-4; j_call: TRBJ1-1; cdr3_nt: TGTGCCAGCAGTTCCAGGGTCAGTATCTCTGAAGCTTTCTTT; cdr3_aa: CASSSRVSISEAFF
clone_size: NA; d_call: NA; v_call: TRBV12-3/TRBV12-4; j_call: TRBJ1-1; cdr3_nt: TGTGCCAGCAGTTTTTCAGAACTTACAAAAAAAGCTTTCTTT; cdr3_aa: CASSFSELTKKAFF
clone_size: many; d_call: NA; v_call: TRBV5-6; j_call: TRBJ1-2; cdr3_nt: TGTGCCAGCAGCGAGCGGCGGGGACCCTCTGGCTACACCTTC; cdr3_aa: CASSERRGPSGYTF
clone_size: few; d_call: NA; v_call: TRBV28; j_call: TRBJ1-1; cdr3_nt: TGTGCCAGCAGCGGCCTGGACACTTCGAACACTGAAGCTTTCTTT; cdr3_aa: CASSGLDTSNTEAFF
clone_size: many; d_call: TRBD1; v_call: TRBV7-2; j_call: TRBJ1-2; cdr3_nt: TGTGCCAGCAGCTGGAGGAGACAGGGGGCGCAGGATGGCTACACCTTC; cdr3_aa: CASSWRRQGAQDGYTF
clone_size: NA; d_call: NA; v_call: TRBV5-1; j_call: TRBJ1-2; cdr3_nt: TGCGCCAGCAGCTACATTCCCCGGGACACCAACTATGGCTACACCTTC; cdr3_aa: CASSYIPRDTNYGYTF
clone_size: NA; d_call: NA; v_call: TRBV29-1; j_call: TRBJ1-2; cdr3_nt: TGCAGCGCTGAGGACGGGGGCTATGGCTACACCTTC; cdr3_aa: CSAEDGGYGYTF
clone_size: NA; d_call: NA; v_call: TRBV4-1; j_call: TRBJ2-1; cdr3_nt: TGCGCCAGCAGCCCTCGGACTAACTACAATGGGCAGTTCTTC; cdr3_aa: CASSPRTNYNGQFF
clone_size: NA; d_call: TRBD1; v_call: TRBV5-5; j_call: TRBJ2-7; cdr3_nt: TGTGCCAGCAGCACCTGGACAGGGGAGATGTACTTC; cdr3_aa: CASSTWTGEMYF
clone_size: once; d_call: TRBD1; v_call: TRBV7-9; j_call: TRBJ1-1; cdr3_nt: TGTGCCAGCAGCCGGGGGACAGGGGCTGGGATTGAAGCTTTCTTT; cdr3_aa: CASSRGTGAGIEAFF
clone_size: few; d_call: NA; v_call: TRBV5-6; j_call: TRBJ1-1; cdr3_nt: TGTGCCAGCGAATGGGGCACTGAAGCTTTCTTT; cdr3_aa: CASEWGTEAFF
clone_size: NA; d_call: NA; v_call: TRBV5-5; j_call: TRBJ2-7; cdr3_nt: TGTGCCAGCAGCTTAGCCTCGGCGAACTACGAGCAGTACTTC; cdr3_aa: CASSLASANYEQYF
clone_size: NA; d_call: NA; v_call: TRBV24-1; j_call: TRBJ2-3; cdr3_nt: TGTGCCACCAGTATCTCAGGCCTCACAGATACGCAGTATTTT; cdr3_aa: CATSISGLTDTQYF
clone_size: NA; d_call: NA; v_call: TRBV2; j_call: TRBJ2-5; cdr3_nt: TGTGCCAGCAGTGAAAGGAGTGGGCGCACCCAAGAGACCCAGTACTTC; cdr3_aa: CASSERSGRTQETQYF
clone_size: NA; d_call: TRBD1; v_call: TRBV20-1; j_call: TRBJ2-1; cdr3_nt: TGCAGTGCTAGTGACAGGGGATCGGGCAATGAGCAGTTCTTC; cdr3_aa: CSASDRGSGNEQFF
clone_size: few; d_call: NA; v_call: TRBV5-1; j_call: TRBJ1-5; cdr3_nt: TGCGCCAGCAGCATCGCCCCCCGCACCGACAATCAGCCCCAGCATTTT; cdr3_aa: CASSIAPRTDNQPQHF
clone_size: few; d_call: NA; v_call: TRBV7-2; j_call: TRBJ2-1; cdr3_nt: TGTGCCAGCAGCTTAGTTAACACAGGAACTTACAATGAGCAGTTCTTC; cdr3_aa: CASSLVNTGTYNEQFF
clone_size: NA; d_call: TRBD2; v_call: TRBV10-3; j_call: TRBJ2-1; cdr3_nt: TGTGCCATCAGTGAAAGCGGGGGGGCCTACAATGGGCGGTTCTTC; cdr3_aa: CAISESGGAYNGRFF
clone_size: few; d_call: NA; v_call: TRBV7-2; j_call: TRBJ1-5; cdr3_nt: TGTGCCAGCAGACCAGAGAGGAATCAGCCCCAGCATTTT; cdr3_aa: CASRPERNQPQHF
clone_size: NA; d_call: TRBD1; v_call: TRBV6-5; j_call: TRBJ1-1; cdr3_nt: TGTGCCAGCAGTCCCGGGACAGGGCTCTTGGCAGCTTTCTTT; cdr3_aa: CASSPGTGLLAAFF
clone_size: few; d_call: NA; v_call: TRBV24-1; j_call: TRBJ2-7; cdr3_nt: TGTGCCACCAGTGATAGGGACGACGAGCAGTACTTC; cdr3_aa: CATSDRDDEQYF
clone_size: few; d_call: TRBD1; v_call: TRBV15; j_call: TRBJ2-4; cdr3_nt: TGTGCCACCAGCAAGGGACAGGGGGCTGAGGAGGACATTCGGTACTTC; cdr3_aa: CATSKGQGAEEDIRYF
clone_size: few; d_call: NA; v_call: TRBV6-1; j_call: TRBJ1-5; cdr3_nt: TGTGCCAGCAACCGGGACGGAGTTCAGCCCCAGCATTTT; cdr3_aa: CASNRDGVQPQHF
clone_size: many; d_call: NA; v_call: TRBV9; j_call: TRBJ2-7; cdr3_nt: TGTGCCAGCAGCGTAGGAGGGAGCTCCTACGAGCAGTACTTC; cdr3_aa: CASSVGGSSYEQYF
clone_size: many; d_call: NA; v_call: TRBV6-2/TRBV6-3; j_call: TRBJ2-1; cdr3_nt: TGTGCCAGCAGTCCAGACGCGGCGGGGGAGCAGTTCTTC; cdr3_aa: CASSPDAAGEQFF
clone_size: NA; d_call: NA; v_call: TRBV7-9; j_call: TRBJ2-5; cdr3_nt: TGTGCCAGCAGCCCCATCGAGAGAGGGCAAGAGACCCAGTACTTC; cdr3_aa: CASSPIERGQETQYF